These T cell receptor beta chains were read from a single sample in a study of T cells in localized non-small cell lung cancer. This table comes from immunoSEQ multiplex PCR, and its TCRdb copy is limited to in-frame clones, with some not included. Seen here are about 70,000 clones, about nine tenths observed once, and the top ten hold 21%. The sequenced sample was peripheral blood, obtained before any cancer treatment. The source of these receptors is a male donor aged 60 or over with stage III squamous cell lung carcinoma. CDR3s include the opening cysteine and the closing phenylalanine or tryptophan. The D gene is left open where the match is weak. Not every row has a clone size; where given, it reads once, few, many or a size class.

j_call v_call d_call clone_size cdr3_nt cdr3_aa
TRBJ1-6 TRBV29-1 NA once TGCAGCGTCCGGAGGACAGAGAATTCACCCCTCCACTTT CSVRRTENSPLHF
TRBJ2-1 TRBV6-5 TRBD1 NA TGTGCCAGCAGTTACCGAGGACAGGGAGGCAATGAGCAGTTCTTC CASSYRGQGGNEQFF
TRBJ2-1 TRBV7-8 NA once TGTGCCAGCAGCTTAGTGGGGACTGGATACAATGAGCAGTTCTTC CASSLVGTGYNEQFF
TRBJ1-1 TRBV5-1 NA NA TGCGCCAGCAGCTTGGCGCAGGGAACTGAAGCTTTCTTT CASSLAQGTEAFF
TRBJ2-2 TRBV6-1 NA NA TGTGCCAGCAGTCCCACGGGGTCCGGGGAGCTGTTTTTT CASSPTGSGELFF
TRBJ2-3 TRBV14 NA NA TGTGCCAGCAGCCAGGCCGTACCTTCTGGCACAGATACGCAGTATTTT CASSQAVPSGTDTQYF
TRBJ1-2 TRBV29-1 NA NA TGCAGCGTTTTGTCGCCACAGGTCGGGGGCCATGGCTACACCTTC CSVLSPQVGGHGYTF
TRBJ2-3 TRBV19 NA NA TGTGCCAGTAGTGCCGATAGCACAGATACGCAGTATTTT CASSADSTDTQYF
TRBJ2-3 TRBV14 NA NA TGTGCCAGCAGCCAGCCGACTAGAACTCTCTCAGATACGCAGTATTTT CASSQPTRTLSDTQYF
TRBJ1-4 TRBV19 TRBD1 NA TGTGCCGTCCGATCACAGGGGGCAACTAATGAAAAACTGTTTTTT CAVRSQGATNEKLFF
TRBJ2-5 TRBV6-1 NA NA TGTGCCAGCAGTGTTAAGGTGGAGACCCAGTACTTC CASSVKVETQYF
TRBJ2-4 TRBV5-1 TRBD1 NA TGCGCCAGCAGCTTGCGGACAGGGGAGAAAAACATTCAGTACTTC CASSLRTGEKNIQYF
TRBJ1-3 TRBV7-2 NA NA TGTGCCAGCAGCTTAGAGCTCCGGGGAAACACCATATATTTT CASSLELRGNTIYF
TRBJ2-3 TRBV5-1 NA NA TGCGCCAGCAGCTCCACTGGTGATACGCAGTATTTT CASSSTGDTQYF
TRBJ2-1 TRBV7-2 TRBD2 NA TGTGCCAGCAGCTTGGTCGGGGGGGCCGATAATGAGCAGTTCTTC CASSLVGGADNEQFF
TRBJ2-5 TRBV29-1 TRBD1 NA TGCAGCGCGAGACAGGGAGATATAGAGACCCAGTACTTC CSARQGDIETQYF
TRBJ1-3 TRBV4-3 NA NA TGCGCCAGCAGTCGAGGGGGGGAATCTGGAAACACCATATATTTT CASSRGGESGNTIYF
TRBJ1-3 TRBV4-2 NA NA TGTGCCAGCAGCCAAGATCCCCGAACGCGAGGCGGAAACACCATATATTTT CASSQDPRTRGGNTIYF
TRBJ2-1 TRBV6-6 NA NA TGTGCCAGCACCTCGGTTTCCTACAATGAGCAGTTCTTC CASTSVSYNEQFF
TRBJ1-1 TRBV6-6 NA NA TGTGCCAGCAGTCTAAACCGGGGCACTGAAGCTTTCTTT CASSLNRGTEAFF
TRBJ2-7 TRBV5-8 TRBD1 NA TGTGCCAGCAGCTTGGGACAGGGTAACTACGAGCAGTACTTC CASSLGQGNYEQYF
TRBJ1-4 TRBV6-6 NA NA TGTGCCAGCAGTTACTCGAAGGGGTTGTTTGAAAAACTGTTTTTT CASSYSKGLFEKLFF
TRBJ2-1 TRBV6-1 TRBD1 NA TGTGCCACCGTCCCGGGACAGTCCTACAATGAGCAGTTCTTC CATVPGQSYNEQFF
TRBJ1-4 TRBV7-2 NA NA TGTGCCAGCAGCTTAGGCGGCAGGGACAATGAAAAACTGTTTTTT CASSLGGRDNEKLFF
TRBJ1-1 TRBV5-5 NA NA TGTGCCAGCAGCTTGGCGGAAGGGGGGCGAACTGAAGCTTTCTTT CASSLAEGGRTEAFF
TRBJ1-4 TRBV25-1 TRBD1 NA TGTGCCAGCAGCAACACCAGGGGGGTAAAACTGTTTTTT CASSNTRGVKLFF
TRBJ2-1 TRBV11-1 NA NA TGTGCCAGCAGCTTAGGGGCAGTTGGTGAGCAGTTCTTC CASSLGAVGEQFF
TRBJ1-5 TRBV7-6 TRBD1 NA TGTGCCAGCAGCCCCGCGACAGGGCACCGCCAGCCCCAGCATTTT CASSPATGHRQPQHF
TRBJ1-5 TRBV6-6 NA NA TGTGCCAGCAGTTTTGGTTCCAATCAGCCCCAGCATTTT CASSFGSNQPQHF
TRBJ1-2 TRBV6-6 TRBD1 NA TGTGCCAGCTACAGGGGGGGAGGCTATGGCTACACCTTC CASYRGGGYGYTF
TRBJ2-1 TRBV9 TRBD2 NA TGTGCCAGCAGCCTACTAGCGGGGACTTACAATGAGCAGTTCTTC CASSLLAGTYNEQFF
TRBJ1-5 TRBV6-5 NA NA TGTGCCAGCAGTCTTAACAGCTTCAATCAGCCCCAGCATTTT CASSLNSFNQPQHF
TRBJ1-5 TRBV5-4 NA NA TGTGCCAGCAGCTTGAATGGGGCAGGTCAGCCCCAGCATTTT CASSLNGAGQPQHF
TRBJ2-1 TRBV7-2 NA once TGTGCAATAGCTTGGAGACAGACCAATGAGCAGTTCTTC CAIAWRQTNEQFF
TRBJ1-2 TRBV19 NA few TGTGCCAGTAGTATAAGGCTGGGCTATGGCTACACCTTC CASSIRLGYGYTF
TRBJ2-5 TRBV6-1 TRBD1 NA TGTGCCAGCAGAGGGGACAGGCAAGGGACCCAGTACTTC CASRGDRQGTQYF
TRBJ2-3 TRBV5-4 NA NA TGTGCCAGCAGCTTGTACTCGGACCAGACAGATACGCAGTATTTT CASSLYSDQTDTQYF
TRBJ1-4 TRBV11-2 NA NA TGTGCCAGCAGTCCGCAGGGGTCTGCAACTAATGAAAAACTGTTTTTT CASSPQGSATNEKLFF
TRBJ2-2 TRBV5-6 NA NA TGTGCCAGCACACGGGGCCCCGGGGAGCTGTTTTTT CASTRGPGELFF
TRBJ2-1 TRBV19 NA once TGTGCCAGTAGTATTGGGCCAGACAATGAGCAGTTCTTC CASSIGPDNEQFF
TRBJ1-1 TRBV6-5 NA NA TGTGCCAGCAGGAAAGGGTTGGTCACTGAAGCTTTCTTT CASRKGLVTEAFF
TRBJ1-1 TRBV27 NA few TGTGCCAGCAGTTTCAGGCGCATTGAAGCTTTCTTT CASSFRRIEAFF
TRBJ1-1 TRBV7-9 NA NA TGTGCCAGCAGCTTAGAAACAGGAGTGGGTACTGAAGCTTTCTTT CASSLETGVGTEAFF
TRBJ2-7 TRBV29-1 NA NA TGCAGCGTTGGAGGGGGAGACGAGCAGTACTTC CSVGGGDEQYF
TRBJ2-3 TRBV2 TRBD2 few TGTGCCAGCAGTCCCGCTAGCGGGGGGGCAGATACGCAGTATTTT CASSPASGGADTQYF
TRBJ2-4 TRBV7-2 NA NA TGTGCCAGCAGCTTAGGGCCTCACCCTTCGGACATTCAGTACTTC CASSLGPHPSDIQYF
TRBJ2-7 TRBV2 TRBD2 NA TGTGCCAGCAGTGACGATAGCGGGGGTGGATACGAGCAGTACTTC CASSDDSGGGYEQYF